These 7 T cell receptor beta chains originate from one sample sequenced in a study of control samples from healthy donors and cancer patients (TCRdb year 2020). Receptor amplification or capture employed the immunoSEQ multiplex PCR assay. The clones in this table, taken by TCRdb from immuneACCESS, are in-frame only. Not every clone is retained; where verified, under half of the shortfall comes from an unresolved V gene, and the cause of the rest is unknown. The sample records about 84,000 clones, roughly nine tenths of which are singletons. In total, the top ten clones hold around 17% of the sample. The material sequenced was blood. Source of these receptors: a man aged 50-59 years in good health.

V gene TRBV3-1 (or the pseudogene TRBV3-2) combines with J gene TRBJ1-2, with D unresolved. This CDR3 has 13 residues. Germline V lookup: CDR1 LGHDT, CDR2 YNNKEL (reference sequence). V gave up 1 base and J gave up 5 bases, with 8 bases separating them. The CDR3 is CASSQGGEYGYTF. CDR3 bases: TGTGCCAGCAGCCAAGGAGGAGAGTATGGCTACACCTTC.

The chain employs TRBV5-1 and TRBJ2-3; D is ambiguous. This CDR3 has 13 residues. Germline V gives CDR1 SGHRS, CDR2 YFSETQ. V dropped 2 bases and J dropped 3 bases, with 7 bases sitting between them. CDR3 bases: TGCGCCAGCAGCTTCGACGGGACAGATACGCAGTATTTT. Protein product: CASSFDGTDTQYF.

The chain uses TRBV5-1 and TRBJ1-4, with 9 bases fitting TRBD1. This CDR3 is 15 amino acids long. CDR1 SGHRS and CDR2 YFSETQ come from the germline V gene. Unmatched junction bases numbered 5, after V lost 1 base and J lost 7 bases. The CDR3 sequence is CASSLLGTGSEKLFF. DNA for the CDR3: TGCGCCAGCAGCTTGTTGGGGACAGGGAGTGAAAAACTGTTTTTT.

V and J are TRBV6-1 and TRBJ1-3; possibly TRBD1 for D (5 bases). The CDR3 length is 14 residues. Germline CDR1 reads MNHNS; CDR2 reads SASEGT. V was trimmed by 3 bases and J by 2 bases, leaving 8 bases between them. The chain's CDR3 is CASSEGGAGNTIYF. CDR3 in DNA: TGTGCCAGCAGTGAGGGGGGGGCTGGAAACACCATATATTTT.

This sequence joins TRBV6-4 and TRBJ1-2; tentatively, D is TRBD1 (6 bases). Trimming removed 0 bases at V and 5 bases at J, with 10 bases between. The CDR3 contains 14 residues. The V gene's germline CDR1 is MRHNA and CDR2 SNTAGT. The CDR3 spells CASSDSGRGYGYTF. The CDR3, as DNA: TGTGCCAGCAGTGACTCCGGGAGGGGGTATGGCTACACCTTC.

CDR3 in amino acids: CAVWTGVLNTEAFF. The CDR3 region has the DNA TGTGCCGTCTGGACAGGGGTCTTGAACACTGAAGCTTTCTTT. The chain uses TRBV10-3 and TRBJ1-1, with 9 bases that match TRBD1. The CDR3 runs 14 residues. The J segment lost 0 bases and the V segment lost 11 bases, leaving 7 bases of the junction unmatched. Germline V gene sequence: CDR1 ENHRY, CDR2 SYGVKD.

This chain uses TRBV5-8 with TRBJ1-6, with D maybe TRBD1 (5 bases). Germline lookup yields CDR1 SGHTS and CDR2 YDEGEE. This CDR3 comprises 14 residues. The V and J ends lost 4 bases and 7 bases respectively, with 12 bases between them. The CDR3 spells CASSRQSANSPLHF. CDR3 nucleotide sequence: TGTGCCAGCAGCCGACAGTCCGCGAATTCACCCCTCCACTTT.